These 20 T cell receptor beta chains originate from one sample sequenced in a study of early T cells in non-severe SARS-CoV-2 infection. TCRdb re-analysed the 5' RACE reads in MiXCR, keeping a single row per CDR3 protein. The table shows more than 65,000 distinct CDR3 sequences, with 12% occurring only once. The sequencing here drew on whole blood, taken at baseline. Source of these receptors: an adult who was a healthcare worker with PCR-confirmed SARS-CoV-2 infection or an uninfected control (not recorded which).

The chain joins TRBV18 to TRBJ1-1, with 9 bases lining up with TRBD1. Trimming removed 5 bases from V and 5 bases from J; junction bases left unmatched: 12. CDR1 is KGHSH, CDR2 LQKENI, per germline. CDR3 length: 16 amino acids. The CDR3 DNA follows: TGTGCCAGCTCATCGCTGGGACAGGGAGGGGGAACTGAAGCTTTCTTT. This sequence encodes CASSSLGQGGGTEAFF. Using reference TRBV18 and TRBJ1-1 for the parts outside the CDR3, the full variable domain is NAGVMQNPRHLVRRRGQEARLRCSPMKGHSHVYWYRQLPEEGLKFMVYLQKENIIDESGMPKERFSAEFPKEGPSILRIQQVVRGDSAAYFCASSSLGQGGGTEAFFGQGTRLTVV.

This chain uses TRBV7-8 with TRBJ1-5; D remains ambiguous. CDR3 length: 13 residues. V was trimmed by 2 bases and J by 6 bases, leaving 8 bases between them. Germline CDR1 SGHVS, CDR2 FQNEAQ. The CDR3 DNA follows: TGTGCCAGCAGCTTACGGGTTGGTCAGCCCCAGCATTTT. Its translation is CASSLRVGQPQHF.

This rearrangement joins TRBV20-1 to TRBJ1-1; D remains unclear. The V and J ends lost 6 bases and 0 bases respectively, with 11 bases between them. The CDR3 contains 13 residues. From germline, CDR1 is DFQATT and CDR2 SNEGSKA (reference sequence). The CDR3 region is CSAFTGMNTEAFF. For the CDR3, the DNA is TGCAGTGCCTTCACCGGGATGAACACTGAAGCTTTCTTT.

CDR3 sequence reads: CASSLGFIGSYEQYF. CDR3 DNA: TGTGCCAGCAGCTTAGGGTTTATAGGCAGCTACGAGCAGTACTTC. V and J are TRBV11-2 and TRBJ2-7; D ambiguous. CDR1 is SGHAT and CDR2 is FQNNGV in the germline V gene. Trimming shortened V by 1 base and J by 3 bases, and 13 bases separated the two germline ends. The CDR3 is 15 amino acids.

This clonotype has a handful of counts. The rearrangement links TRBV27 to TRBJ2-3; possible D gene TRBD1, 5 bases. There are 16 residues in the CDR3. V shed 2 bases and J shed 0 bases, with 12 bases lying between them. Germline V CDR1 and CDR2: MNHEY, SMNVEV (reference sequence). The CDR3 is CASSLTRVSSTDTQYF. The CDR3, as DNA: TGTGCCAGCAGTTTAACCAGGGTGTCTAGCACAGATACGCAGTATTTT.

The chain recombines TRBV7-2 with TRBJ2-2; perhaps TRBD2 as D (5 bases). The germline V gene encodes CDR1 SGHTA and CDR2 FQGNSA. The CDR3 has 16 residues. V shed 2 bases and J shed 3 bases, with 13 bases lying between them. The CDR3 coding sequence is TGTGCCAGCAGCTTAAGGTCCCAGGAGGACACCGGGGAGCTGTTTTTT. The encoded protein is CASSLRSQEDTGELFF.

This clonotype was recorded at least ten times. This sequence joins TRBV29-1 and TRBJ2-2; 8 nucleotides align to TRBD1. The CDR3 totals 14 residues. Germline V gives CDR1 SQVTM, CDR2 ANQGSEA. Germline trimming cut 8 bases from V and 6 bases from J; bases unmatched to any gene: 11. The CDR3 region is CSLSDRVGPGELFF. The CDR3 DNA reads TGCAGCCTGTCGGACAGGGTGGGTCCCGGGGAGCTGTTTTTT.

Here the CDR3 reads CASSWRGEKGGEQYF. The DNA of the CDR3 is TGCGCCAGCAGCTGGAGGGGGGAGAAGGGCGGCGAGCAGTACTTC. V usage is TRBV5-1 and J usage is TRBJ2-7; either TRBD1 or TRBD2 may fit D (6 bases each). Germline-derived CDR1 and CDR2 are SGHRS and YFSETQ. This CDR3 has 15 amino acids. Trimming cost V 3 bases and J 6 bases, with 19 bases left between them.

The rearrangement links TRBV5-1 to TRBJ2-2, with 7 bases matching TRBD2. Trimming took 9 bases from V and 7 from J; bases not matched to a gene: 15. CDR1 is SGHRS, CDR2 YFSETQ, per germline. This CDR3 is built from 15 residues. The CDR3 here is CATSPREAGYGELFF. DNA of the CDR3: TGCGCCACCTCGCCCCGGGAGGCAGGTTACGGGGAGCTGTTTTTT.

The table lists this clonotype with many counts. This chain joins TRBV7-9 and TRBJ1-6; D possibly corresponds to TRBD1 (6 bases). Looked up from germline, CDR1 is SEHNR and CDR2 is FQNEAQ (reference sequence). The CDR3 extends over 13 amino acids. V dropped 5 bases and J dropped 9 bases, with 11 bases sitting between them. The CDR3 bases are TGTGCCAGCAGCCAAGGAGGGGGTTCACCCCTCCACTTT. It translates to CASSQGGGSPLHF.

The chain is built from TRBV28 and TRBJ2-1; 7 bases fit TRBD2. V shed 6 bases, J shed 9 bases, and the junction held 5 bases outside the gene matches. Germline CDR1 and CDR2: MDHEN and SYDVKM. CDR3 length: 12 residues. In nucleotides, the CDR3 is TGTGCCAGCAGCCCGGGGGGAAGTGAGCAGTTCTTC. This gives the protein CASSPGGSEQFF.

This clonotype was counted between two and nine times. The chain has TRBV9 and TRBJ1-3; weak D call: TRBD1 (5 bases). The ends were cut back, 2 bases at V and 0 bases at J, with 9 bases in the middle. There are 15 residues in the CDR3. Germline V CDR1 and CDR2: SGDLS, YYNGEE. CDR3 in amino acids: CASSVMGLSGNTIYF. CDR3 nucleotides: TGTGCCAGCAGCGTGATGGGGCTCTCTGGAAACACCATATATTTT.

Ten or more counts support this clonotype. V and J are TRBV6-6 and TRBJ2-2; 12 bases fit TRBD2. The CDR3 covers 16 residues. Looked up from germline, CDR1 is MNHNY and CDR2 is SVGAGI (reference sequence). V trimming: 6 bases; J trimming: 6 bases; junction bases outside the gene matches: 8. CDR3 coding DNA: TGTGCCAGCAGCCTGCTAGCGGGGGGGACCCCCGGGGAGCTGTTTTTT. Protein sequence: CASSLLAGGTPGELFF.

The chain recombines TRBV12-2 with TRBJ2-1; the D call in the table, TRBD2, was not verified against the DNA. TRBV12-2 has pseudogene status. This CDR3 is 14 amino acids long. This CDR3 reads CARAYGSSCNEQFF. The CDR3 DNA reads TGTGCAAGGGCTTATGGGAGTAGCTGTAATGAGCAGTTCTTC.

This clonotype appeared a few times. V is TRBV29-1 and J is TRBJ2-5; TRBD2 aligns across 10 bases. V lost 6 bases and J lost 5; bases outside the gene matches: 9. This CDR3 region has 14 residues. The germline CDR1 and CDR2 sequences are SQVTM and ANQGSEA. The CDR3 bases are TGCAGCGTCCCCAGCGGGGGGGCTTGGGAGACCCAGTACTTC. Its translation: CSVPSGGAWETQYF.

The rearrangement joins TRBV5-1 to TRBJ2-3, with 9 bases fitting TRBD1. This CDR3 has 13 amino acids. V lost 0 bases and J lost 10; bases outside the gene matches: 3. CDR1 is SGHRS, CDR2 YFSETQ, per germline. For the CDR3, the DNA is TGCGCCAGCAGCTTGGAGGGGACAGGGTCGCAGTATTTT. Its translation: CASSLEGTGSQYF.

This clonotype was recorded at least ten times. The chain uses TRBV9 and TRBJ2-5, with D maybe TRBD2 (7 bases). Germline V lookup: CDR1 SGDLS, CDR2 YYNGEE. This CDR3 region has 15 residues. Trimming took 0 bases from V and 5 from J, leaving 14 bases between them. Here the CDR3 reads CASSVVSGGKETQYF. The DNA of the CDR3 is TGTGCCAGCAGCGTAGTATCGGGGGGCAAGGAGACCCAGTACTTC.

The V and J genes are TRBV25-1 and TRBJ2-1, with 8 bases matching TRBD1. Trimming cost V 2 bases and J 6 bases; bases outside gene matches: 0. CDR3 size: 13 residues. Germline CDR1 is MGHDK and CDR2 is SYGVNS. CDR3: CASSEGQGNEQFF. In DNA form, the CDR3 reads TGTGCCAGCAGTGAAGGACAGGGCAATGAGCAGTTCTTC.

This clonotype was counted at least ten times. The rearrangement links TRBV5-4 to TRBJ2-3; 8 bases fit TRBD2. The CDR3 is 15 amino acids. Germline V gene lookup returns CDR1 SGHNT and CDR2 YYREEE (reference sequence). Unmatched junction bases numbered 7, after V lost 0 bases and J lost 7 bases. Here the CDR3 reads CASSLVRGGLHTQYF. CDR3 DNA: TGTGCCAGCAGCTTGGTCCGGGGGGGCCTGCATACGCAGTATTTT.

This clonotype was found a few times. The CDR3 reads CASSPGYEGDTIYF. CDR3 coding DNA: TGTGCCAGCTCACCGGGGTACGAAGGGGACACCATATATTTT. The chain is built from TRBV18 and TRBJ1-3, with TRBD1 as a possible D gene (5 bases). Germline CDR1 KGHSH, CDR2 LQKENI. V lost 3 bases, J lost 8 bases, and 14 bases lay in between. CDR3 size: 14 residues.